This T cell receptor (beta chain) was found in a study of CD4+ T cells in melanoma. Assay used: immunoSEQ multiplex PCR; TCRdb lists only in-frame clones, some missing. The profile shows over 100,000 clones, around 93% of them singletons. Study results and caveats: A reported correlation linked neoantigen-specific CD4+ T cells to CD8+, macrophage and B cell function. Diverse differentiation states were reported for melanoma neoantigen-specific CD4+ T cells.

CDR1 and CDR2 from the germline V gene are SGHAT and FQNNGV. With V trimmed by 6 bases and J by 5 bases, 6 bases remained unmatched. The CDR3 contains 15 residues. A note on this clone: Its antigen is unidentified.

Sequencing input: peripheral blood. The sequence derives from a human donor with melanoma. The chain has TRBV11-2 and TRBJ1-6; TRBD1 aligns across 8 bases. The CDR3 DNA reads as TGTGCCAGCAGACTTCAGGGGGCGGATAATTCACCCCTCCACTTT. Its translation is CASRLQGADNSPLHF.